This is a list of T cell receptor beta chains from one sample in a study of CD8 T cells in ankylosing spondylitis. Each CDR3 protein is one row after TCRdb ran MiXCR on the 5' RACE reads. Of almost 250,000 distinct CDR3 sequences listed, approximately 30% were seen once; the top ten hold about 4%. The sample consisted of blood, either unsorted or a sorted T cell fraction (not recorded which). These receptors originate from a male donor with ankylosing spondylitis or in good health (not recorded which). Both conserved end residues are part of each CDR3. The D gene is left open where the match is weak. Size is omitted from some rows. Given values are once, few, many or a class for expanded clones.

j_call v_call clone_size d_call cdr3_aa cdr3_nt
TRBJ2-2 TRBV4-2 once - CASSQESQGGAGELFF TGTGCCAGCAGCCAAGAGTCCCAAGGGGGAGCGGGGGAGCTGTTTTTT
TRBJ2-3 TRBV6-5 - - CASSPHRDTQYF TGTGCCAGCAGTCCTCACCGGGATACGCAGTATTTT
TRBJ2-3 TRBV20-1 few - CSARGWNSDTQYF TGCAGTGCTAGAGGTTGGAATTCAGATACGCAGTATTTT
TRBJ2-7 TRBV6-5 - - CASSYSAQGGHEQYF TGTGCCAGCAGTTACTCGGCACAGGGGGGGCACGAGCAGTACTTC
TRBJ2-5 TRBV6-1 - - CASRPRGRVTQYF TGTGCCAGCAGACCCAGGGGAAGGGTTACCCAGTACTTC
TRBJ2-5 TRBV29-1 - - CSAVGGYRETQYF TGCAGCGCCGTCGGGGGCTACCGAGAGACCCAGTACTTC
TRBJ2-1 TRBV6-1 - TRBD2 CASSRGGAISYNEQFF TGTGCCAGCAGTCGCGGGGGGGCAATATCATACAATGAGCAGTTCTTC
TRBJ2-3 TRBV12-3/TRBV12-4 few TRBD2 CASSPSGGAPDTQYF TGTGCCAGCAGTCCTAGCGGGGGGGCCCCAGATACGCAGTATTTT
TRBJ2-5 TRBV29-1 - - CSVGRDTSQETQYF TGCAGCGTAGGCCGGGACACCTCCCAAGAGACCCAGTACTTC
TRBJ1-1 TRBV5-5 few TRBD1 CARGQGRDTEAFF TGTGCCAGAGGACAGGGAAGAGACACTGAAGCTTTCTTT
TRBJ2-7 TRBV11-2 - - CASSTRTNYYEQYF TGTGCCAGCAGCACCCGGACCAACTACTACGAGCAGTACTTC
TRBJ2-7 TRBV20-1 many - CSARWGYEQYF TGCAGTGCTAGATGGGGCTACGAGCAGTACTTC
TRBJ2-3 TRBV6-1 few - CASSLLEDTQYF TGTGCCAGCAGTCTCCTCGAGGATACGCAGTATTTT
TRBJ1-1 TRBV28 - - CASITVLNTEAFF TGTGCCAGCATTACTGTACTGAACACTGAAGCTTTCTTT
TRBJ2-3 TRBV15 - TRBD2 CATSRDKYWPSGPDTQYF TGTGCCACCAGCAGAGATAAGTATTGGCCTAGCGGGCCAGATACGCAGTATTTT
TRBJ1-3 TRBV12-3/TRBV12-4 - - CASIKGYSGNTIYF TGTGCCAGCATTAAGGGCTACTCTGGAAACACCATATATTTT
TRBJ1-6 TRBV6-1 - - CASSPTEANSPLHF TGTGCCAGCAGTCCGACAGAGGCTAATTCACCCCTCCACTTT
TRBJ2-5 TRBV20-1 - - CSARVGSAETQYF TGCAGTGCTAGAGTTGGCAGTGCGGAGACCCAGTACTTC
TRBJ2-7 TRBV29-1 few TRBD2 CSLAEAGGREQYF TGCAGCCTCGCGGAAGCGGGGGGGCGTGAGCAGTACTTC
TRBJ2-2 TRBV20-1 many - CSARGQGNTGELFF TGCAGTGCTAGAGGTCAGGGTAACACCGGGGAGCTGTTTTTT
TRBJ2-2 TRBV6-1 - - CASSDEGVDGELFF TGTGCCAGCAGTGACGAGGGGGTCGACGGGGAGCTGTTTTTT
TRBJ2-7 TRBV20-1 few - CSAMFGGPLREQYF TGCAGTGCTATGTTTGGCGGACCACTACGGGAGCAGTACTTC
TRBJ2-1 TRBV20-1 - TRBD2 CSAVLAGGQKSNEQFF TGCAGTGCCGTACTTGCGGGGGGTCAAAAGTCGAATGAGCAGTTCTTC
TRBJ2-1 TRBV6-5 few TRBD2 CASSWLAGGGYNEQFF TGTGCCAGCAGTTGGCTAGCGGGGGGAGGGTACAATGAGCAGTTCTTC
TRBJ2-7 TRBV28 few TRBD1 CASSLRGQGLYEQYF TGTGCCAGCAGCCTCCGAGGACAGGGCCTTTACGAGCAGTACTTC
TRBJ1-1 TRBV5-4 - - CASSPTTGNTEAFF TGTGCCAGCAGCCCGACCACAGGGAACACTGAAGCTTTCTTT
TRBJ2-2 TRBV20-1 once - CSARSGVFAGELFF TGCAGTGCTAGATCAGGGGTATTCGCCGGGGAGCTGTTTTTT
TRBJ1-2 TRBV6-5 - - CASSGDNYGYTF TGTGCCAGCTCCGGGGATAACTATGGCTACACCTTC
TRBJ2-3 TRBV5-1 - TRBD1 CASSPKQGGDTQYF TGCGCCAGCAGCCCGAAACAGGGGGGAGATACGCAGTATTTT
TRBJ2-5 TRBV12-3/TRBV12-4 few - CASGLKETQYF TGTGCCAGCGGCCTAAAAGAGACCCAGTACTTC
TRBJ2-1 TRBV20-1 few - CSGSRTTPGEQFF TGCAGTGGAAGCAGGACCACACCCGGTGAGCAGTTCTTC
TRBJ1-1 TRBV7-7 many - CASSPSGGAEAFF TGTGCCAGCAGCCCGTCAGGAGGGGCTGAAGCTTTCTTT
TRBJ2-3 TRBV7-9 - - CASSEGADTQYF TGTGCCAGCAGCGAAGGGGCAGATACGCAGTATTTT
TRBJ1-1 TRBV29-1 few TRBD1 CSVVPGGSGAFF TGCAGCGTTGTCCCAGGGGGAAGCGGAGCTTTCTTT
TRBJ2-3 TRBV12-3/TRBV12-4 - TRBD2 CASRGGLAGGPDTQYF TGTGCCAGCAGAGGGGGGCTAGCGGGGGGGCCGGATACGCAGTATTTT
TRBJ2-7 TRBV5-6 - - CASSFWGRGQYF TGTGCCAGCAGCTTTTGGGGTAGAGGGCAGTACTTC